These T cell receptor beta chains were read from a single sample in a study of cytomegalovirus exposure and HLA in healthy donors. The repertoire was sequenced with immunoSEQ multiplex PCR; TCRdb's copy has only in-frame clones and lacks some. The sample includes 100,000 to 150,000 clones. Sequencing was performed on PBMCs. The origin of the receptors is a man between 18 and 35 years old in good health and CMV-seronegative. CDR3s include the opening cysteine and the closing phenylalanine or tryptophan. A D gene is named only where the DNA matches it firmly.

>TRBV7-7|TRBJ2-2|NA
CASSSTTNTNTGELFF
TGTGCTAGCAGCTCGACGACAAACACGAACACCGGGGAGCTGTTTTTT
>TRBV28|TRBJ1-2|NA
CASSFTANYGYTF
TGTGCCAGCAGTTTCACAGCTAACTATGGCTACACCTTC
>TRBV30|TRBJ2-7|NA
CAWMDGNYEQYF
TGTGCCTGGATGGACGGGAACTACGAGCAGTACTTC
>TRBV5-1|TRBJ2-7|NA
CASSQDQGYEQYF
TGCGCCAGCAGCCAGGACCAGGGATACGAGCAGTACTTC
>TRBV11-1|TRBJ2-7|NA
CASSLRRTSSYEQYF
TGTGCCAGCAGCTTAAGGAGGACCAGCTCCTACGAGCAGTACTTC
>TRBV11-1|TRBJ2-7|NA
CASSVRTSAYEQYF
TGTGCCAGCAGCGTTAGAACTTCCGCATACGAGCAGTACTTC
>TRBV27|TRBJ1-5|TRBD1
CASRKRGQGNQPQHF
TGTGCCAGCAGAAAGAGGGGGCAAGGCAATCAGCCCCAGCATTTT
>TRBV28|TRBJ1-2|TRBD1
CASSLGQRLGYGYTF
TGTGCCAGCAGCCTGGGACAGCGCCTTGGGTATGGCTACACCTTC
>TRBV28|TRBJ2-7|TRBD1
CASTAPGQGAYEQYF
TGTGCCAGCACCGCTCCGGGACAGGGGGCCTACGAGCAGTACTTC
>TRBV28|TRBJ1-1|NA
CASRTGGAGFFGTEAFF
TGTGCCAGCAGGACTGGGGGGGCAGGGTTTTTTGGCACTGAAGCTTTCTTT
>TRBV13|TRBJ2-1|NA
CASSSISGGEQFF
TGTGCCAGCAGCTCCATTAGCGGAGGTGAGCAGTTCTTC
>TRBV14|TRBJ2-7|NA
CASSPGRGEQYF
TGTGCCAGCAGCCCCGGGCGGGGCGAGCAGTACTTC
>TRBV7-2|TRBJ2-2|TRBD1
CASSRTGNTGELFF
TGTGCCAGCAGCCGGACAGGGAACACCGGGGAGCTGTTTTTT
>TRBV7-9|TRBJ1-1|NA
CASSPDTYTEAFF
TGTGCCAGCAGCCCCGACACATACACTGAAGCTTTCTTT
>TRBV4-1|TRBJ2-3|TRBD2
CASSQELLAGGPDTQYF
TGCGCCAGCAGCCAAGAACTGTTGGCGGGGGGTCCAGATACGCAGTATTTT
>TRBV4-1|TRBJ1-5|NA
CASSQAGIDQPQHF
TGCGCCAGCAGCCAGGCAGGGATTGATCAGCCCCAGCATTTT
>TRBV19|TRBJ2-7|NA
CASSITGSYYEQYF
TGTGCCAGTAGTATCACCGGGTCCTACTACGAGCAGTACTTC
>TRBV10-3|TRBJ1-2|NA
CAARDTDNYGYTF
TGTGCCGCCCGGGACACAGATAACTATGGCTACACCTTC
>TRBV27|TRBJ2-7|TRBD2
CASSLSGRYTEQYF
TGTGCCAGCAGTTTAAGCGGGAGATATACCGAGCAGTACTTC
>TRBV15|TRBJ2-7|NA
CATSRDNNEQYF
TGTGCCACCAGCAGAGATAACAACGAGCAGTACTTC
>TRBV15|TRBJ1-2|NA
CATSRGWTDYYGYTF
TGTGCCACCAGCAGAGGATGGACTGATTACTATGGCTACACCTTC
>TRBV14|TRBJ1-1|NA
CASSPTRGPGTEAFF
TGTGCCAGCAGCCCAACACGTGGTCCGGGGACTGAAGCTTTCTTT
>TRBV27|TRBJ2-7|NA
CASSLYSSSYEQYF
TGTGCCAGCAGTTTATACAGTAGCTCCTACGAGCAGTACTTC
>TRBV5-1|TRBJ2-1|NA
CASSLLDRSYNEQFF
TGCGCCAGCAGCTTGTTAGACAGATCCTACAATGAGCAGTTCTTC
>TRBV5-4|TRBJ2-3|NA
CASRRGNTQYF
TGTGCCAGCAGGCGGGGTAATACGCAGTATTTT
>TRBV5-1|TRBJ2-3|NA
CASSSQGTDTQYF
TGCGCCAGCAGCTCCCAGGGCACAGATACGCAGTATTTT
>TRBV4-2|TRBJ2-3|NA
CASSQILSTQYF
TGTGCCAGCAGCCAAATTTTGAGTACGCAGTATTTT
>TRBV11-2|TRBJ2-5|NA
CASSSAGPPLRTQYF
TGTGCCAGCAGCTCGGCGGGACCACCGTTGCGGACCCAGTACTTC
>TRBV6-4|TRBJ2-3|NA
CASSEGGDLDTQYF
TGTGCCAGCAGTGAAGGGGGGGATTTGGATACGCAGTATTTT
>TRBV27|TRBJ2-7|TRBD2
CASSLFAGDSYEQYF
TGTGCCAGCAGTTTATTCGCGGGGGACTCCTACGAGCAGTACTTC
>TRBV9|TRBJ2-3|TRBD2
CASSVGSGQSWDTQYF
TGTGCCAGCAGCGTAGGTAGCGGGCAGTCGTGGGATACGCAGTATTTT
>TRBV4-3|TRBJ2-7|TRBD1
CASSQEWTGGYEQYF
TGCGCCAGCAGCCAAGAATGGACAGGGGGCTACGAGCAGTACTTC
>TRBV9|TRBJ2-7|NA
CASSAGLGDNAYEQYF
TGTGCCAGCAGCGCCGGTTTGGGGGACAATGCCTACGAGCAGTACTTC
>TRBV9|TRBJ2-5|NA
CASSPPFGREGVETQYF
TGTGCCAGCAGCCCCCCGTTCGGCAGGGAAGGGGTGGAGACCCAGTACTTC
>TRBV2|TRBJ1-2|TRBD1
CASSEDRGNYGYTF
TGTGCCAGCAGTGAGGACAGGGGAAACTATGGCTACACCTTC
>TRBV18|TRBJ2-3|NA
CASSPLPRTGNTDTQYF
TGTGCCAGCTCACCACTTCCGAGAACAGGGAACACAGATACGCAGTATTTT
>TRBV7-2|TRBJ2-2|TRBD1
CASRETGTGELFF
TGTGCCAGCAGGGAGACAGGGACCGGGGAGCTGTTTTTT
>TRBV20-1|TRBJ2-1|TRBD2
CSAREGGRGFF
TGCAGTGCTAGAGAGGGCGGGAGGGGGTTCTTC
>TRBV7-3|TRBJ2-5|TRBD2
CASSLLSRSGRTQETQYF
TGTGCCAGCAGCTTATTGAGTCGGAGCGGGAGGACCCAAGAGACCCAGTACTTC
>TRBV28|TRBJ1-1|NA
CASSPYSLGGHPLDTEAFF
TGTGCCAGCAGTCCATATTCTCTGGGCGGACATCCACTGGACACTGAAGCTTTCTTT
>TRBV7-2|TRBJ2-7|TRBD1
CASSLGTGTYEQYF
TGTGCCAGCAGCCTTGGGACAGGGACCTACGAGCAGTACTTC
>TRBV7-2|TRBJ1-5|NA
CASSEGEYQPQHF
TGTGCCAGCTCGGAGGGAGAATACCAGCCCCAGCATTTT
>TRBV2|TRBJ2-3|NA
CASSEGVPSTDTQYF
TGTGCCAGCAGTGAGGGCGTTCCTAGCACAGATACGCAGTATTTT
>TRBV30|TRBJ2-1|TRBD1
CAWSRDRVHEQFF
TGTGCCTGGAGCCGGGACAGGGTCCATGAGCAGTTCTTC
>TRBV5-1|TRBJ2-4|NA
CASSFENIQYF
TGCGCCAGCAGCTTCGAAAACATTCAGTACTTC
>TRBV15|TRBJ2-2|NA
CATSRDPPGTNTGELFF
TGTGCCACCAGCAGAGATCCTCCCGGGACGAACACCGGGGAGCTGTTTTTT